This T cell receptor beta chain was recovered during a study of cytomegalovirus exposure and HLA in healthy donors (dated by TCRdb to 2015 to 2018). The study in broad terms: An earlier analysis of some 500 of the donors reported approximately 300 Gb of sequence data and about 100 million unique TCR beta sequences from 150 million to 200 million T cells. An early release that covered fewer than 800 HLA-typed donors contained 300 to 350 gigabases of sequencing data and 85 million to 100 million unique TCR sequences. Of the roughly 390 genotyped donors, over 70% fell in the genetic ancestry cluster associated with self-reported Caucasian donors. The study aimed to test whether cataloging public T cell receptors could reveal signatures of past pathogen exposure. Using immunosequencing, the study profiled T cell repertoires from fewer than 700 subjects and related those repertoires to cytomegalovirus serostatus. A separate validation cohort of roughly 110 different subjects was used in addition to the approximately 700-subject first cohort. High-throughput TCR immunosequencing, statistical association of individual TCRs with disease status, and machine learning were combined to predict cytomegalovirus infection status. A later analysis re-examined previously published TCR beta repertoires from just over 650 donors and added high-resolution HLA genotyping to investigate patterns of TCR occurrence. The later analysis used no new phenotypic data to find candidate immune exposures, relying instead on TCR beta sequences and their occurrence across donors. To decide whether each TCR beta V gene segment behaved as functional or pseudogenic, an earlier analysis of 587 of the donors relied on high-throughput TCR beta sequencing. Donor age, sex, ethnicity and CMV serostatus were compiled alongside the repertoire data. Genome-wide SNP genotypes for about three fifths of the roughly 670 donors were used in a later genetic analysis, which treated that subset as a discovery cohort. All discovery cohort repertoires had been generated on a single sequencing platform. HLA typing covered class I and class II loci at four-digit resolution. The number of typed donors differed by locus: about 629-640 for A, B, C, DRB1 and DQB1; some 500 for DQA1; 606 for DPA1; and about 470 for DPB1. About five DR-DQ haplotypes were treated as single units for association and clustering because of strong linkage in the cohort. Among several hundred genotyped donors of the cohort, an average of approximately 200,000 unique TCR beta nucleotide sequences was sequenced per donor, of which about 18% were non-productive.

What the study reported, not specific to this receptor: Because some donors lacked HLA typing at each locus, the association tests relied only on the typed subset. Linkage disequilibrium might explain the correlated functional status among segregating V segments, but an unknown experimental factor could not be excluded. The authors suggested that the approach could potentially be generalized to other disease states and immunological phenotypes. Most TCR sequences were observed very rarely across donors, whereas some public TCRs were present in many individuals. Sequencing depth was assumed to be roughly uniform across donors in the presence/absence analyses, though that assumption may not hold. Broadly in line with IMGT annotations, most TCR beta V segments showed up in productive rearrangements about 87% or about 30% of the time in an earlier analysis of 450 to 600 of the donors. A later analysis reported that several top co-occurrence clusters appeared linked to parvovirus B19, influenza, CMV and Epstein-Barr virus. Strong co-occurrence of HLA alleles, especially DR and DQ, made assigning TCR associations to individual alleles difficult. The classifier was reported to diagnose cytomegalovirus status with high specificity and sensitivity in both the original and validation cohorts. Only TCR beta chains were sequenced in this cohort, and the absence of alpha or paired-chain data limited detectable features. In a later genetic analysis, fewer N-insertions in productive TCRs were reported among donors in an Asian-associated ancestry cluster than the approximately 670-donor mean. In vitro tests confirmed that three of the cytomegalovirus-associated TCR beta chains recognize cytomegalovirus antigens. According to a later analysis, most CMV-associated TCR beta chains appeared to be HLA-restricted, and the HLA associations seemed to be driven largely by CMV exposure. In a later analysis, HLA-associated TCR beta chains were found to be more clonally expanded and to have lower generation probabilities than equally common non-associated chains. For the cohort, immune exposure information was limited to CMV serostatus. Because the 87-base-pair reads could not distinguish some IMGT-functional V segments, including TRBV6-2 and TRBV6-3, those segments were excluded. In a later genetic analysis, a missense DCLRE1C variant was associated with V-gene and J-gene trimming of TCR beta chains, and the association was replicated in an independent cohort. A further reported finding was that TCR beta sequences accurately predicted the HLA-A and HLA-B alleles for most subjects in the first cohort. The study listed around 160 TCR beta chains as associated with cytomegalovirus. A group of highly shared sequence variants was considered likely to be a technical artifact of the sequencing pipeline. A later analysis found that TCR association rates varied across HLA loci, with DRB1 alleles showing the most associated TCRs and HLA-C alleles the fewest. A later analysis associated some 17,000 TCR beta sequences with specific HLA alleles at a false discovery rate of 0.05. The earlier analysis of some 560 of the donors excluded roughly 17 rarely observed V segments, including chromosome 9 orphons, because counts were too low.

The cohort consisted of approximately 690 healthy bone marrow donors. At the time of sampling, every cohort member was nominally healthy, though immune exposures that went unrecorded were likely present. The donor tested CMV seronegative, placing the donor among the 352 seronegative members of the cohort. A peripheral blood sample was provided by each donor, and peripheral blood mononuclear cells were used for TCR beta sequencing. The Qiagen DNeasy Blood Extraction Kit was used to extract genomic DNA from the blood cell samples. The method behind the library was the immunoSEQ multiplex PCR assay. The multiplex PCR relied on a mix of 60 forward primers for TCR Vbeta segments and 13 reverse primers for TCR Jbeta segments. The CDR3 region of rearranged TCR beta genes was amplified from genomic DNA with a multiplex PCR assay. The amplified TCR beta libraries were sequenced on the Illumina HiSeq System as 87-base-pair reads. The original pipeline was this. A later analysis tallied roughly 76 million unique TCR beta chains across the 640 or so repertoires, and some 10 million of those chains were shared by two or more donors. To remove PCR and sequencing errors, raw reads were error-corrected and collapsed into unique sequences using a nearest-neighbor algorithm that merged closely related sequences. Alignment of CDR3 sequences to IMGT reference sequences was used to assign V, D and J gene segments. For a sequence to be retained, a match of at least six nucleotides was required to both a V gene segment and a J gene segment. A rearrangement counted as productive if the CDR3 had no stop codons and remained in frame with V and J, and every other rearrangement counted as non-productive. Following IMGT convention, CDR3 was defined as the stretch from the second conserved V-encoded cysteine up to the conserved J-encoded phenylalanine. In an earlier analysis of around 600 of the donors, sequences lacking an unambiguous match to a single V gene segment were excluded. In an earlier analysis of several hundred of the donors, a V segment was called functional when productive rearrangements were above 56.7%, and segregating when the standard deviation between donors exceeded 5%. A statistical classification framework was built to diagnose cytomegalovirus status from the catalog of TCR beta chain sequences. A later analysis assigned V and J genes by comparing TCR nucleotide sequences with IMGT/GENE-DB human TR gene sequences. Using the TCRdist pipeline, a later analysis assigned CDR3 sequences along with most-parsimonious VDJ recombination scenarios. A later analysis defined each TCR beta chain by its CDR3 amino acid sequence plus V-gene family, and excluded reads lacking a unique V-gene family. A later analysis removed 500 to 600 highly shared, low-generation-probability nucleotide sequences to deal with suspected cross-contamination and a sequencing artifact. In a later analysis, a clonal expansion index for each public chain was calculated from normalized within-repertoire ranks of inferred template counts. In a later analysis, generation probabilities were computed with a VDJ recombination model fitted to out-of-frame rearrangements, and the resulting probabilities were checked against IGoR. In a later analysis, hypergeometric tests were used to score TCR-TCR, TCR-HLA and TCR-CMV co-occurrence, with a repertoire-size bias correction applied to TCR pairs. False discovery rates were estimated in a later analysis by permuting HLA or CMV assignments 20 times. In a later analysis, co-occurring TCRs were grouped with DBSCAN, and TCRdist sequence similarity was added when clustering was performed within HLA-allele-positive subsets. Repertoires with fewer than 30,000 or more than 120,000 public chains were left out of co-occurrence clustering, as were five repertoires with anomalous nucleotide sharing. TCRdb stores this immuneACCESS table with in-frame sequences only. Part of the clones is absent; in the studies checked, under half of the shortfall reflects unresolved V genes, and no reason is known for the rest. V and J calls and clone size are copied from that table; D and trimming were computed from the DNA. This specimen's table enumerates 150,000 to 200,000 clones. Clones ranked in the top ten supply 6.5% of the sample.

Unmatched junction bases come to 8, with V trimmed by 2 bases and J by 8 bases. The CDR1 and CDR2 encoded by the germline V gene (reference sequence) are WNHNN and SYGVQD. Its CDR3 holds 15 amino acids, cysteine through phenylalanine. Here the CDR3 DNA is all that survives: 45 bases in frame from base 1. Comment on this clone: Its antigen remains unidentified.

Rearrangement joined TRBV10-1 to TRBJ2-4; 8 nucleotides in the junction match TRBD1. Source material: PBMCs. The origin of this receptor is a man aged 25 to 45 in good health and CMV-seronegative. Read as DNA, the sequence is TGCGCCAGCAGTGAGGGGATAACAGGGGGACACATTCAGTACTTC. Its protein product is CASSEGITGGHIQYF.